These 12 T cell receptor beta chains came from one sample sequenced in a study of response to subunit inactivated influenza vaccine. One entry per CDR3 protein, called by TCRdb with MiXCR from the RT-PCR reads. The data hold about half a million distinct CDR3 sequences, with 25% observed a single time. The sample was CD4+ T cells sorted from PBMCs, taken 5 days after vaccination. The source is a man in his fifties or sixties who received an inactivated influenza vaccine.

This clonotype came up many times. The chain couples TRBV20-1 to TRBJ2-5, with D possibly being TRBD1 (6 bases). Deletions cut 0 bases from V and 9 bases from J, with 14 bases between. The CDR3 is 13 residues long. CDR1 DFQATT and CDR2 SNEGSKA come from the germline V gene (reference sequence). The CDR3 is CSARESAPGAQYF. The CDR3 DNA is TGCAGTGCTAGAGAGAGCGCACCAGGGGCCCAGTACTTC.

This clonotype was seen more than once but under ten times. The chain joins TRBV12-3 or TRBV12-4 to TRBJ2-2; D not resolved. This CDR3 is 16 amino acids long. Trimming cost V 4 bases and J 3 bases, with 15 bases left between them. DNA of the CDR3: TGTGCCAGCAGTTCTGGAACACCCCTTGACACCGGGGAGCTGTTTTTT. Its translation: CASSSGTPLDTGELFF.

For the CDR3, the DNA is TGCAGTGCTAGGCTTACCCTGGGGGGACAGGGGGCAACAGATACGCAGTATTTT. This translates into CSARLTLGGQGATDTQYF. This chain joins TRBV20-1 and TRBJ2-3, with TRBD1 matching over 12 bases. V was clipped by 3 bases and J by 3 bases; unmatched bases: 13. CDR3 size: 18 residues. Germline values: CDR1 DFQATT, CDR2 SNEGSKA (reference sequence).

In its sample, this clonotype was seen many times. This rearrangement joins TRBV5-5 to TRBJ2-3, with D perhaps TRBD1 (5 bases). Germline V gene lookup returns CDR1 SGHKS and CDR2 YYEKEE (reference sequence). The CDR3 contains 11 residues. V lost 1 base and J 8 bases, leaving 5 bases between the germline ends. This chain's CDR3 is CASSLQGTQYF. The CDR3 DNA follows: TGTGCCAGCAGCTTGCAGGGTACGCAGTATTTT. Filled out from reference TRBV5-5 and TRBJ2-3, the complete variable domain reads DAGVTQSPTHLIKTRGQQVTLRCSPISGHKSVSWYQQVLGQGPQFIFQYYEKEERGRGNFPDRFSARQFPNYSSELNVNALLLGDSALYLCASSLQGTQYFGPGTRLTVL.

This clonotype appeared a few times. The chain combines TRBV4-1 with TRBJ2-7; D not resolved. The CDR3 covers 13 residues. V was shortened by 2 bases and J by 3 bases, with 8 bases between the two germline ends. Germline V lookup: CDR1 MGHRA, CDR2 YSYEKL. The CDR3 DNA reads as TGCGCCAGCAGCCAATACCCTAGCTACGAGCAGTACTTC. It is translated as CASSQYPSYEQYF.

As for this clonotype: A much larger clone lies one base from this, so it may be a read error. This rearrangement joins TRBV12-3 or TRBV12-4 to TRBJ2-3; 7 nucleotides match TRBD1. The CDR3 is made up of 16 amino acids. The CDR3 spells CASSATQGMRPDTKYF. The DNA of the CDR3 is TGTGCCAGCAGTGCCACACAGGGGATGAGGCCAGATACGAAGTATTTT.

This clonotype was seen at least ten times. The rearrangement links TRBV7-8 to TRBJ1-6, with 9 bases lining up with TRBD1. V lost 5 bases and J lost 6; bases outside the gene matches: 5. The length of the CDR3 is 15 residues. The germline V gene has CDR1 SGHVS and CDR2 FQNEAQ. CDR3 sequence (DNA): TGTGCCAGCAGCGAACAGGGGGCGCGTAATTCACCCCTCCACTTT. Translating gives CASSEQGARNSPLHF.

This chain links TRBV10-3 with TRBJ2-1, with 9 nucleotides matching TRBD1. This CDR3 is built from 13 residues. The germline V gene has CDR1 ENHRY and CDR2 SYGVKD. Unmatched junction bases numbered 4, after V lost 8 bases and J lost 5 bases. This chain's CDR3 is CAIGGQGDNEQFF. In nucleotides, the CDR3 is TGTGCCATCGGGGGACAGGGAGACAATGAGCAGTTCTTC.

The chain couples TRBV27 to TRBJ2-5, with TRBD2 as a possible D gene (5 bases). V gave up 5 bases and J gave up 5 bases, with 18 bases separating them. The CDR3 sequence is 15 residues long. CDR1 MNHEY and CDR2 SMNVEV come from the germline V gene (reference sequence). The CDR3 region has the DNA TGTGCCAGCAGTCCTCGGGCCCCGTGGAGGGAGACCCAGTACTTC. Residues: CASSPRAPWRETQYF.

This clonotype showed up just a few times. The chain uses TRBV7-2 and TRBJ2-1; TRBD1 might be the D (6 bases). Trimming left V 0 bases short and J 5 bases short, with 14 bases between. The V gene's germline CDR1 is SGHTA and CDR2 FQGNSA. There are 16 residues in the CDR3. The CDR3 sequence is CASSLARPGTNNEQFF. CDR3 DNA sequence: TGTGCCAGCAGCTTAGCGCGCCCAGGGACAAACAATGAGCAGTTCTTC. Using reference TRBV7-2 and TRBJ2-1 for the parts outside the CDR3, the full variable domain is GAGVSQSPSNKVTEKGKDVELRCDPISGHTALYWYRQSLGQGLEFLIYFQGNSAPDKSGLPSDRFSAERTGGSVSTLTIQRTQQEDSAVYLCASSLARPGTNNEQFFGPGTRLTVL.

This clonotype occurred many times. CDR3 in DNA: TGCAGTGGGGTGAAGGGGTCCTACGAGCAGTACTTC. Translation gives CSGVKGSYEQYF. The V gene is TRBV20-1, the J gene TRBJ2-7; D may be TRBD1 (5 bases). The germline V gene encodes CDR1 DFQATT and CDR2 SNEGSKA (reference sequence). This CDR3 has 12 amino acids. Between the trimmed V and J ends, which lost 7 bases and 1 base, there was a span of 11 bases.

This clonotype turned up a few times. V and J are TRBV6-5 and TRBJ1-4; D is possibly TRBD1 (6 bases). V shed 0 bases and J shed 6 bases, with 11 bases lying between them. There are 15 residues in the CDR3. Germline CDR1 MNHEY, CDR2 SVGAGI. This chain's CDR3 is CASSYSFGQYEKLFF. CDR3 sequence (DNA): TGTGCCAGCAGTTACTCGTTTGGACAGTATGAAAAACTGTTTTTT.